This entry features one T cell receptor beta chain sequence. As handled by the study authors: Nucleated cell counts were estimated from reference gene primer amplification. Assay: immunoSEQ multiplex PCR; the TCRdb copy retains only in-frame clones and omits some. That table gives V, J and clone size, and the DNA gave D and trimming. The sample has around 270,000 clones, approximately 86% seen once; the top ten hold about 9.8%. The data were obtained in a study of blood T cell repertoires in COVID-19. Study-level background: Collection of acute and convalescent COVID-19 samples took place in the United States, Italy and Spain.

Looked up from germline, CDR1 is MNHEY and CDR2 is SMNVEV (reference sequence). The CDR3 extends over 15 amino acids. With 8 bases clipped from V and 3 bases from J, the junction kept 9 bases outside the gene matches. The source is a middle-aged man who had recovered from COVID-19. The sample was peripheral blood. V and J are TRBV27 and TRBJ2-3; 9 nucleotides line up with TRBD2. The CDR3 DNA sequence: TGTGCCAGCCTGGTGCCTAGCGGGGAGACAGATACGCAGTATTTT. It is translated as CASLVPSGETDTQYF.